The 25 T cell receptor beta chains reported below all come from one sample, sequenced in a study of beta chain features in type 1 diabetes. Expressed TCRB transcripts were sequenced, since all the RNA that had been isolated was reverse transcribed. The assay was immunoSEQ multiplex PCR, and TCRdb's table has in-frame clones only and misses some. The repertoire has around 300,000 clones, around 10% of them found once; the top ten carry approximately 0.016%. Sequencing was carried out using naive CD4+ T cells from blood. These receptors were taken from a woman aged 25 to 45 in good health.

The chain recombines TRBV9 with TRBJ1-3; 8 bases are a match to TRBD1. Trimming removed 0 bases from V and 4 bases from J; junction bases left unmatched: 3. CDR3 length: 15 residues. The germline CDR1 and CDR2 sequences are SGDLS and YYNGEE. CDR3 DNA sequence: TGTGCCAGCAGCGTAGGGACAGGGCTCGGAAACACCATATATTTT. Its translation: CASSVGTGLGNTIYF.

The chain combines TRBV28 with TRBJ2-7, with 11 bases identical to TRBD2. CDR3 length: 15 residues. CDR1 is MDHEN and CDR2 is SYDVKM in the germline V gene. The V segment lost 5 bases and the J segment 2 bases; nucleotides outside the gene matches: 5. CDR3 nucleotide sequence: TGTGCCAGCAGTCCGCAACTAGCGGGGGCCTACGAGCAGTACTTC. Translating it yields CASSPQLAGAYEQYF.

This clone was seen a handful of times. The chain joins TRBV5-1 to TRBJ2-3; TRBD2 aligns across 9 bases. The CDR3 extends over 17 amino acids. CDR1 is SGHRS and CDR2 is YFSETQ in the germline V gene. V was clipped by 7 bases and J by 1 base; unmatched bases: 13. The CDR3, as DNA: TGCGCCAGCGTTAAGCTCCCGGGACTAGCCGGCACAGATACGCAGTATTTT. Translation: CASVKLPGLAGTDTQYF.

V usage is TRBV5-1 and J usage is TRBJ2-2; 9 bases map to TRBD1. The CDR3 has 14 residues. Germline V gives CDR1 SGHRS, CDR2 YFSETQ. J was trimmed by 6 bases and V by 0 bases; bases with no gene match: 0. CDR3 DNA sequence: TGCGCCAGCAGCTTGGACAGGGGGCCCGGGGAGCTGTTTTTT. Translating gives CASSLDRGPGELFF. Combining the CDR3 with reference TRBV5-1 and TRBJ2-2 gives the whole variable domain KAGVTQTPRYLIKTRGQQVTLSCSPISGHRSVSWYQQTPGQGLQFLFEYFSETQRNKGNFPGRFSGRQFSNSRSEMNVSTLELGDSALYLCASSLDRGPGELFFGEGSRLTVL.

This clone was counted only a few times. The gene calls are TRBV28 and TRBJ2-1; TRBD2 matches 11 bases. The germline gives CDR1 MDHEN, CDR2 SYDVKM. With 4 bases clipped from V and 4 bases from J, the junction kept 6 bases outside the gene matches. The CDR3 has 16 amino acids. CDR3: CASSSTSGILYNEQFF. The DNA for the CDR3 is TGTGCCAGCAGTTCGACTAGCGGGATCCTTTACAATGAGCAGTTCTTC.

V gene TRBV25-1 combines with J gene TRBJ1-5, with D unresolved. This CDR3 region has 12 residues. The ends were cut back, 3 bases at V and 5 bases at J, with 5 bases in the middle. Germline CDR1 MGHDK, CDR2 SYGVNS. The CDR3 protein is CASSDSYQPQHF. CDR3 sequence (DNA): TGTGCCAGCAGTGACAGTTATCAGCCCCAGCATTTT.

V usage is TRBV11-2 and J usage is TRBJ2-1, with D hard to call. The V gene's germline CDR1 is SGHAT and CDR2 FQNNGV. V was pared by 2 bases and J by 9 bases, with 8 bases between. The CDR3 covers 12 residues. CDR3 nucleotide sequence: TGTGCCAGCAGCTTACGGAGCGTTGAGCAGTTCTTC. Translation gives CASSLRSVEQFF.

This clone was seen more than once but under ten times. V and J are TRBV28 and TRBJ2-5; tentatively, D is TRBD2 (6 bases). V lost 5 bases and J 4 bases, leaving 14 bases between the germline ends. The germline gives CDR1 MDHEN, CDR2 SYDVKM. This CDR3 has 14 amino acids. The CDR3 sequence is CASSIIGTLETQYF. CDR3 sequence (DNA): TGTGCCAGCAGTATAATCGGGACTTTAGAGACCCAGTACTTC.

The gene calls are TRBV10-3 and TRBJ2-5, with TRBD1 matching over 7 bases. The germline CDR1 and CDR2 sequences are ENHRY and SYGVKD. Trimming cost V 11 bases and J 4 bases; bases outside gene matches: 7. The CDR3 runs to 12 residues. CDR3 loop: CAARGSGETQYF. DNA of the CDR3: TGTGCCGCCAGGGGGTCGGGAGAGACCCAGTACTTC.

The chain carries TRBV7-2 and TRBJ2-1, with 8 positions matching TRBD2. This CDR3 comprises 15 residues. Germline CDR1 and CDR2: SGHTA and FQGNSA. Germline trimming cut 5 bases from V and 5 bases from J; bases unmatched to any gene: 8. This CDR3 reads CASSEFPGLDNEQFF. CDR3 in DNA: TGTGCCAGCAGCGAGTTCCCGGGACTAGACAATGAGCAGTTCTTC.

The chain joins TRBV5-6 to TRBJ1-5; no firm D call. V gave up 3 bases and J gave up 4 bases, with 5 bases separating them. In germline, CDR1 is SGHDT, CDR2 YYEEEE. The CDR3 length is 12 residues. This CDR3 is CASSYRNQPQHF. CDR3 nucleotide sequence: TGTGCCAGCAGCTACAGAAATCAGCCCCAGCATTTT.

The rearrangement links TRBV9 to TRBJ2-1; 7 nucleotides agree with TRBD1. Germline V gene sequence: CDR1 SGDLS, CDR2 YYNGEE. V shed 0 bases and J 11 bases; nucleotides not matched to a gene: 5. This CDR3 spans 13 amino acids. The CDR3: CASSVDAGGKQFF. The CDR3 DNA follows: TGTGCCAGCAGCGTAGATGCAGGGGGAAAGCAGTTCTTC. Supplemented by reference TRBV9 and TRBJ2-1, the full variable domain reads DSGVTQTPKHLITATGQRVTLRCSPRSGDLSVYWYQQSLDQGLQFLIQYYNGEERAKGNILERFSAQQFPDLHSELNLSSLELGDSALYFCASSVDAGGKQFFGPGTRLTVL.

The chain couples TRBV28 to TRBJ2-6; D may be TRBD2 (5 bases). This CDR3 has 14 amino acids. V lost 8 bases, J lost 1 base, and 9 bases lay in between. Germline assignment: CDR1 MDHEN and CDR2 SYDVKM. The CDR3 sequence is CASVTGSGANVLTF. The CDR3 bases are TGTGCCAGCGTAACGGGGTCTGGGGCCAACGTCCTGACTTTC.

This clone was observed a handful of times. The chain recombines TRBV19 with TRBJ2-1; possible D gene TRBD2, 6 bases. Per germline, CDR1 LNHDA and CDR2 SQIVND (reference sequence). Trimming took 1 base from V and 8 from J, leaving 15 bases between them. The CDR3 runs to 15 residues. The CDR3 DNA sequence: TGTGCCAGTAGTATAGTGGGCGGGAAGACATATGAGCAGTTCTTC. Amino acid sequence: CASSIVGGKTYEQFF.

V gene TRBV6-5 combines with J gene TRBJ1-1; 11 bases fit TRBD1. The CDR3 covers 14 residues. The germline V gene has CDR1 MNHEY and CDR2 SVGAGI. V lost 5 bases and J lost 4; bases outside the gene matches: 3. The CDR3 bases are TGTGCCAGCAGTAAGGACAGGGGGCCCACTGAAGCTTTCTTT. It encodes CASSKDRGPTEAFF.

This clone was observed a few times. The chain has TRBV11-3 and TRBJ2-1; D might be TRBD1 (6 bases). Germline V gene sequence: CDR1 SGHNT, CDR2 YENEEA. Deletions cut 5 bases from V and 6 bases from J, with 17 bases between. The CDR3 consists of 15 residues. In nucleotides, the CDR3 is TGTGCCAGCAGCCCCCTCAGGGGATGGTCCAATGAGCAGTTCTTC. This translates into CASSPLRGWSNEQFF. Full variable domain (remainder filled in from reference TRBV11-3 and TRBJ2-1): EAGVVQSPRYKIIEKKQPVAFWCNPISGHNTLYWYLQNLGQGPELLIRYENEEAVDDSQLPKDRFSAERLKGVDSTLKIQPAELGDSAVYLCASSPLRGWSNEQFFGPGTRLTVL.

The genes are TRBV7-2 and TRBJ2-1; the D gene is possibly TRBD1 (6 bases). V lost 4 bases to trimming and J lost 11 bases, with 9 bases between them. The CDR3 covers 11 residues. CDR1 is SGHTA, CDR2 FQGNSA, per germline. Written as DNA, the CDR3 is TGTGCCAGCAGCTCCGGGACACAGCAGTTCTTC. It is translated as CASSSGTQQFF.

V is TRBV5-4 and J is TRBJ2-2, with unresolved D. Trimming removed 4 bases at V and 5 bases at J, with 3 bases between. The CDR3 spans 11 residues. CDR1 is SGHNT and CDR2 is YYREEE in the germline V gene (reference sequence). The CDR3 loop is CASSRTGELFF. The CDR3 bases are TGTGCCAGCAGCCGGACCGGGGAGCTGTTTTTT. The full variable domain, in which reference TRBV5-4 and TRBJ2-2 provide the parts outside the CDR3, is ETGVTQSPTHLIKTRGQQVTLRCSSQSGHNTVSWYQQALGQGPQFIFQYYREEENGRGNFPPRFSGLQFPNYSSELNVNALELDDSALYLCASSRTGELFFGEGSRLTVL.

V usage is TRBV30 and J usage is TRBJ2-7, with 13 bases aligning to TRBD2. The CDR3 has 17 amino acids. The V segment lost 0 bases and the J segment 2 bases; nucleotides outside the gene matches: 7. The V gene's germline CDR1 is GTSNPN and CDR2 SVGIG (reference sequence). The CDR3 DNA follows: TGTGCCTGGAGTGTACGGCTTGGGACTAGCGGGACCTACGAGCAGTACTTC. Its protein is CAWSVRLGTSGTYEQYF.

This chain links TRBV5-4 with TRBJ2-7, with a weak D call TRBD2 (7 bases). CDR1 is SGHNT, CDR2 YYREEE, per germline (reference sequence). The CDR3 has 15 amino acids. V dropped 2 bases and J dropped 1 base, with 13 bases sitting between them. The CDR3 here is CASSFGRGLSYEQYF. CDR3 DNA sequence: TGTGCCAGCAGCTTTGGGCGGGGGCTATCCTACGAGCAGTACTTC.

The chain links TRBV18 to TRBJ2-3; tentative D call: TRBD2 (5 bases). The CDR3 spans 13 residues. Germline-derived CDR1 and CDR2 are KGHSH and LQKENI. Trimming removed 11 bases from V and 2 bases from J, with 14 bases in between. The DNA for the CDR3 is TGTGCCTCCACGGGAATAAACACAGATACGCAGTATTTT. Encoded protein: CASTGINTDTQYF.

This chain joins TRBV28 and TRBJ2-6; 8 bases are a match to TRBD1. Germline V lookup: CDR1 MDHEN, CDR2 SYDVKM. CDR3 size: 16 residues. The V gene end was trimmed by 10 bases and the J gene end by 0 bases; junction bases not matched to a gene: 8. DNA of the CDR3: TGTGCCAAACAGGGGGTTCGGCGCTCTGGGGCCAACGTCCTGACTTTC. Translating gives CAKQGVRRSGANVLTF.

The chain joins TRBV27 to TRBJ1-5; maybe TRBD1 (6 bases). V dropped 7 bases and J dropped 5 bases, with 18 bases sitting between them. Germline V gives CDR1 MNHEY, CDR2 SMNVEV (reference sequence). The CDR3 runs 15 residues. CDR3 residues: CASTKTYRDHQPQHF. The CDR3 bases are TGTGCCAGCACCAAAACGTACAGGGATCATCAGCCCCAGCATTTT.

CDR3 sequence reads: CASSQDIGGGNEKLFF. CDR3 bases: TGCGCCAGCAGCCAGGATATTGGGGGGGGGAATGAAAAACTGTTTTTT. The chain couples TRBV4-3 to TRBJ1-4; possible D gene TRBD1, 5 bases. Germline lookup yields CDR1 LGHNA and CDR2 YSLEER. This CDR3 is 16 amino acids long. V was clipped by 3 bases and J by 5 bases, with 16 bases between them.

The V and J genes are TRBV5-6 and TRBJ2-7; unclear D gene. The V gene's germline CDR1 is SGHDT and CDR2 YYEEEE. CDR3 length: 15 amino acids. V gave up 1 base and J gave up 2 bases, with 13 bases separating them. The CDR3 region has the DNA TGTGCCAGCAGCTTGTTAGGCCCCGCGGCCTACGAGCAGTACTTC. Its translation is CASSLLGPAAYEQYF.